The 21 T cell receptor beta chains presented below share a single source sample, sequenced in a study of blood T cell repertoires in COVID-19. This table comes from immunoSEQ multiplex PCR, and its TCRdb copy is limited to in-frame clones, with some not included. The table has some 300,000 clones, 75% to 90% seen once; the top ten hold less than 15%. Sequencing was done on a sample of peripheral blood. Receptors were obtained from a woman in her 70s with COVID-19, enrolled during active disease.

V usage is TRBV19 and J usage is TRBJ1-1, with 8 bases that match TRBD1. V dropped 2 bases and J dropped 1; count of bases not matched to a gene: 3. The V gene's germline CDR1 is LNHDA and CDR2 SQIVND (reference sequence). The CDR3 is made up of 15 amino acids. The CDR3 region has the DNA TGTGCCAGTAGTATACAGGGACAGGCGAACACTGAAGCTTTCTTT. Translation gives CASSIQGQANTEAFF.

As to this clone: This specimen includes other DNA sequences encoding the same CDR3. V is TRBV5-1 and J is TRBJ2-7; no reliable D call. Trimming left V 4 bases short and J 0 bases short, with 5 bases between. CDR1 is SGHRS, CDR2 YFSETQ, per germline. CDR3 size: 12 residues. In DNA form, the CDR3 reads TGCGCCAGCAGCCCCAGCTCCTACGAGCAGTACTTC. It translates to CASSPSSYEQYF.

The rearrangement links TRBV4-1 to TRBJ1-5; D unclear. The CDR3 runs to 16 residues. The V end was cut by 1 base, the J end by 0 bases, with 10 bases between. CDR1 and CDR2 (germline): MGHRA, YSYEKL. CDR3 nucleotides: TGCGCCAGCAGCCAAGTTTACACCGATAGCAATCAGCCCCAGCATTTT. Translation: CASSQVYTDSNQPQHF.

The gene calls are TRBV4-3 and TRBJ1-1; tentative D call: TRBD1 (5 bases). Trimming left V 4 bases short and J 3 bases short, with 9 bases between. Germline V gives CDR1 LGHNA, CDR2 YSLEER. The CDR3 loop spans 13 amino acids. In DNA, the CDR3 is TGCGCCAGCAGCCGCGGAGGGGACACTGAAGCTTTCTTT. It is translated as CASSRGGDTEAFF.

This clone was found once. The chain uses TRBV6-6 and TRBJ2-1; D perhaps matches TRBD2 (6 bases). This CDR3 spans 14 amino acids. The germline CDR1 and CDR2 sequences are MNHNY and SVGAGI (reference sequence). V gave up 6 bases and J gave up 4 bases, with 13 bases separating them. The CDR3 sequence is CASSQGLQYNEQFF. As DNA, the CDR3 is TGTGCCAGCAGCCAGGGACTTCAGTACAATGAGCAGTTCTTC.

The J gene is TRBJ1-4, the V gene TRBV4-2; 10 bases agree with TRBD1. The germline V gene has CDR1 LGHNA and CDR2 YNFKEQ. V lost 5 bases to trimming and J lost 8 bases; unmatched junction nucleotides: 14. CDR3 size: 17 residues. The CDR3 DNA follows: TGTGCCAGCAGCTCCTTCGCGGACAGGGGGACCAAAGAAAAACTGTTTTTT. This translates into CASSSFADRGTKEKLFF.

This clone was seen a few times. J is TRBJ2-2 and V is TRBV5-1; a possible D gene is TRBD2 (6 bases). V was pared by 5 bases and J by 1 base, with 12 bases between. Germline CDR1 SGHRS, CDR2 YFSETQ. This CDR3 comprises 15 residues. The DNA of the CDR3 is TGCGCCAGCAGTCGAAGCGGGCTGAACACCGGGGAGCTGTTTTTT. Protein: CASSRSGLNTGELFF.

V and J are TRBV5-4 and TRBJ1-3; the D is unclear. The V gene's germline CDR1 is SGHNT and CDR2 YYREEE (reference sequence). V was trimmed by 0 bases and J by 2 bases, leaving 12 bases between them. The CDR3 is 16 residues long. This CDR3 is CASSLGISGTGNTIYF. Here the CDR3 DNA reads TGTGCCAGCAGCTTGGGTATATCAGGAACTGGAAACACCATATATTTT. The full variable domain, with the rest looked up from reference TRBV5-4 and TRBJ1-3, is ETGVTQSPTHLIKTRGQQVTLRCSSQSGHNTVSWYQQALGQGPQFIFQYYREEENGRGNFPPRFSGLQFPNYSSELNVNALELDDSALYLCASSLGISGTGNTIYFGEGSWLTVV.

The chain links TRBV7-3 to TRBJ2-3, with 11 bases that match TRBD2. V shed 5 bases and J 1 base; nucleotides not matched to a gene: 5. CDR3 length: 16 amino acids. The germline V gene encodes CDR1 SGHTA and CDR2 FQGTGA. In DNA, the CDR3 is TGTGCCAGCAGCCAGATTAGCGGGGGGGGCACAGATACGCAGTATTTT. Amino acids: CASSQISGGGTDTQYF.

CDR3 coding DNA: TGTGCCAGTGGGCGCCGGGAGCCTGGAAACACCATATATTTT. It yields the protein CASGRREPGNTIYF. This rearrangement joins TRBV21-1 to TRBJ1-3. TRBV21-1 is deemed a pseudogene. This CDR3 is built from 14 residues.

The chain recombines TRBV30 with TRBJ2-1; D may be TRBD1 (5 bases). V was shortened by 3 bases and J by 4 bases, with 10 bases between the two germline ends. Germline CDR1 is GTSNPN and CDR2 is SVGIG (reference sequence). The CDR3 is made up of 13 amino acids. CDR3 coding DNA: TGTGCCTGGAGAAGGCCAGGGTACAATGAGCAGTTCTTC. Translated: CAWRRPGYNEQFF.

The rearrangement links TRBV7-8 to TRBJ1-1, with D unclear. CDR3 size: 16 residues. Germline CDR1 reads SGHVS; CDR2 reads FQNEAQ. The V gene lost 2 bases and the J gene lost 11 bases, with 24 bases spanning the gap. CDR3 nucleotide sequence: TGTGCCAGCAGCTTACCCCCGGTCCGGGGAGCCGGCGCGGCTTTCTTT. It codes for CASSLPPVRGAGAAFF.

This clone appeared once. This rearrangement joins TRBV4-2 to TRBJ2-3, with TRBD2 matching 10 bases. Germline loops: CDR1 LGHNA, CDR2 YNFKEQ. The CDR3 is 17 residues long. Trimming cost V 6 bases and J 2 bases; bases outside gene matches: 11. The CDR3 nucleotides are TGTGCCAGCAGTGTAAGCGGGGGGGCCTCTAACACAGATACGCAGTATTTT. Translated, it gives CASSVSGGASNTDTQYF.

CDR3 nucleotides: TGTGCCAGCAGGGGTAGCGGCAGAGAGACCCAGTACTTC. As protein: CASRGSGRETQYF. This chain connects TRBV2 to TRBJ2-5, with TRBD2 as a possible D gene (6 bases). Trimming took 6 bases from V and 4 from J, leaving 12 bases between them. The V gene's germline CDR1 is SNHLY and CDR2 FYNNEI. This CDR3 contains 13 residues.

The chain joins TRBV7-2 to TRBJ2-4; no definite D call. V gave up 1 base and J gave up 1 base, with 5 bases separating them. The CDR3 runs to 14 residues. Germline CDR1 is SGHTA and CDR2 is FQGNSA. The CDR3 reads CASSLGAAKNIQYF. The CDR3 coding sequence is TGTGCCAGCAGCTTAGGAGCGGCCAAAAACATTCAGTACTTC.

CDR3 residues: CASSELQVITEAFF. CDR3 DNA sequence: TGTGCCAGCAGTGAATTACAGGTGATCACTGAAGCTTTCTTT. This sequence joins TRBV6-1 and TRBJ1-1, with D possibly TRBD1 on 5 matching bases. The CDR3 consists of 14 residues. Looked up from germline, CDR1 is MNHNS and CDR2 is SASEGT. V gave up 2 bases and J gave up 4 bases, with 11 bases separating them.

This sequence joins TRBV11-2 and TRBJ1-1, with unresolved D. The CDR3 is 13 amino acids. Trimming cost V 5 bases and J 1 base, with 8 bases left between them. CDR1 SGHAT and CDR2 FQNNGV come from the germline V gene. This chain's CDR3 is CASSLGRNTEAFF. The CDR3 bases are TGTGCCAGCAGCCTTGGGAGGAACACTGAAGCTTTCTTT.

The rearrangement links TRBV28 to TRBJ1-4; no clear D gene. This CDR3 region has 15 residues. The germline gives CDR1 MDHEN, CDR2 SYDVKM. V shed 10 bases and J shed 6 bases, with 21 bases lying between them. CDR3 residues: CAIPSLRGNHEKLFF. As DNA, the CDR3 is TGTGCCATCCCCTCGTTGAGAGGGAATCATGAAAAACTGTTTTTT.

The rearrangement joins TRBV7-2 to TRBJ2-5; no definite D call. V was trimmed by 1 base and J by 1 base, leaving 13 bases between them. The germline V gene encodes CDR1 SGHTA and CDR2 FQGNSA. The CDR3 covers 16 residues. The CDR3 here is CASSLVRLPAQETQYF. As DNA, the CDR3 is TGTGCCAGCAGCTTAGTCCGACTCCCAGCCCAAGAGACCCAGTACTTC.

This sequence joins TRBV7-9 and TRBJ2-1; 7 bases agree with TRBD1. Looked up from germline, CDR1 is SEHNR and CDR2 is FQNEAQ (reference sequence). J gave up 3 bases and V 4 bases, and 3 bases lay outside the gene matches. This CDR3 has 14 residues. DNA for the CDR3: TGTGCCAGCAGCTGGACAGGACACTACAATGAGCAGTTCTTC. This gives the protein CASSWTGHYNEQFF.

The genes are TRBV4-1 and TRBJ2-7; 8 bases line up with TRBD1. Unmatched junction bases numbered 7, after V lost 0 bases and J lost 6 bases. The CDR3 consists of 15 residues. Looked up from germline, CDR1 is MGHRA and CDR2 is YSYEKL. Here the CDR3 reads CASSQEGGQAGEQYF. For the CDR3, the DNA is TGCGCCAGCAGCCAAGAGGGGGGACAGGCTGGCGAGCAGTACTTC.